Sequencing of this T cell receptor beta chain was carried out in a study of a mutant IDH1 vaccine in newly diagnosed glioma. To note about this clone: The antigen remains unidentified.

J gave up 6 bases and V 0 bases, and 10 bases lay outside the gene matches. The V gene's germline CDR1 is SGHDT and CDR2 YYEEEE. The CDR3 has 17 amino acids. Using immunoSEQ multiplex PCR, the repertoire was profiled, and TCRdb retains in-frame clones only, with some absent. In the table there are approximately 70,000 clones, 75% to 90% of which are singletons. The time point was: week 23, last vaccination. One vaccine dose held 300 ug of mutant IDH1 20-mer peptide and came with topical imiquimod. The sample here was PBMCs, taken from a glioma patient whose treatment included an IDH1 peptide vaccine. V and J are TRBV5-6 and TRBJ2-7, with 12 bases fitting TRBD2. The receptor was derived from a man between 18 and 35 years old with glioma. The CDR3 loop is CASSLAGPTSGRTEQYF. For the CDR3, the DNA is TGTGCCAGCAGCTTGGCAGGACCGACTAGCGGGAGAACCGAGCAGTACTTC. Full variable domain (outside the CDR3, taken from reference TRBV5-6 and TRBJ2-7): DAGVTQSPTHLIKTRGQQVTLRCSPKSGHDTVSWYQQALGQGPQFIFQYYEEEERQRGNFPDRFSGHQFPNYSSELNVNALLLGDSALYLCASSLAGPTSGRTEQYFGPGTRLTVT.